The following is a T cell receptor beta chain sequence with its context. Its antigen is undetermined. Patients included in sequencing had previously demonstrated CD8+CD57+ cell expansion by flow cytometry. The sample originates from a study of CD8+CD57+ T cells in acquired aplastic anemia. Overall study: Sorted CD4+ and CD8+ cells gave a mean 3.2 ug DNA, range roughly 0.18 to 27.4 ug. Study-level findings and limits: No significant patient-versus-control difference appeared in CD8+ Simpson's diversity. In common between the patients and the controls were approximately 30 CD8+ CDR3 sequences.

The germline gives CDR1 LGHNA, CDR2 YNFKEQ. The V segment lost 9 bases and the J segment 7 bases; nucleotides outside the gene matches: 13. The CDR3 consists of 15 residues. Using genomic DNA as the template, TCR beta VDJ and CDR3 profiling was carried out. TCRdb reprocessed the reads with MiXCR, giving one entry per CDR3 protein. The table shows about half a million distinct CDR3 sequences, with around a third occurring only once. Sequencing input: sorted CD4+, CD8+, or CD8+CD57+ T cells (not recorded which) from PBMCs. The genes are TRBV4-2 and TRBJ2-1; 9 positions match TRBD2. This TCR was recovered from a human donor with aplastic anemia. CDR3 amino acids: CASGRAGGGGNEQFF. In nucleotides, the CDR3 is TGTGCCAGTGGACGAGCGGGGGGAGGTGGGAATGAGCAGTTCTTC.